What follows are 10 T cell receptor beta chains derived from one specimen sequenced in a study of vaccination and CD4 T cells after COVID-19. The treatment is: roughly 10-day PBMC culture with coronavirus spike peptide pools or control peptides (ViraFEST assay). Antigens for these TCRs are unknown. With the Oncomine TCR Beta short-read assay, DNA from cultured CD4+ T cells was sequenced. TCRdb passed the PCR reads through MiXCR, listing each CDR3 protein once. Among approximately 15,000 distinct CDR3 sequences listed, 53% were seen once. The specimen was CD4+ T cells from blood, cultured in vitro, collected before SARS-CoV-2 vaccination. These receptors came from a human donor who had recovered from COVID-19.

This clonotype was found a few times. The V call is TRBV7-9, the J call TRBJ1-5; a weak D match, TRBD1 (5 bases). V lost 5 bases and J lost 0, with 17 bases in between. Germline V gives CDR1 SEHNR, CDR2 FQNEAQ (reference sequence). The CDR3 runs to 17 residues. The CDR3 sequence: CASSPDRGTSSNQPQHF. The CDR3 DNA follows: TGTGCCAGCAGCCCGGATCGGGGGACTTCTAGCAATCAGCCCCAGCATTTT. Supplemented by reference TRBV7-9 and TRBJ1-5, the full variable domain reads DTGVSQNPRHKITKRGQNVTFRCDPISEHNRLYWYRQTLGQGPEFLTYFQNEAQLEKSRLLSDRFSAERPKGSFSTLEIQRTEQGDSAMYLCASSPDRGTSSNQPQHFGDGTRLSIL.

This chain links TRBV6-1 with TRBJ1-2; 7 bases line up with TRBD1. The germline V gene has CDR1 MNHNS and CDR2 SASEGT. The CDR3 covers 14 residues. The J segment lost 6 bases and the V segment lost 6 bases, leaving 10 bases of the junction unmatched. The CDR3 region is CASRASGTVHGYTF. In DNA form, the CDR3 reads TGTGCCAGCAGGGCGTCCGGGACAGTGCATGGCTACACCTTC.

This sequence joins TRBV19 and TRBJ1-5; no clear D. The CDR3 is made up of 19 amino acids. Trimming took off 5 bases at V and 0 bases at J, with 23 bases between the two ends. Germline CDR1 and CDR2: LNHDA and SQIVND (reference sequence). The CDR3 sequence: CASSLQRIGRRYSNQPQHF. As DNA, the CDR3 is TGTGCCAGTAGTCTCCAACGAATCGGACGCCGATATAGCAATCAGCCCCAGCATTTT.

The V call is TRBV30, the J call TRBJ1-5; TRBD1 aligns across 8 bases. CDR3 length: 14 residues. Germline V gene lookup returns CDR1 GTSNPN and CDR2 SVGIG (reference sequence). The V gene end was trimmed by 3 bases and the J gene end by 6 bases; junction bases not matched to a gene: 7. Here the CDR3 reads CAWSDDRGSQPQHF. CDR3 nucleotides: TGTGCCTGGAGCGACGACAGGGGAAGTCAGCCCCAGCATTTT.

This clonotype was recorded only once. V and J are TRBV4-3 and TRBJ1-2, with D perhaps matching TRBD1 (5 bases). Germline CDR1 LGHNA, CDR2 YSLEER. The CDR3 has 14 amino acids. V dropped 4 bases and J dropped 2 bases, with 11 bases sitting between them. CDR3: CASSRGTQNYGYTF. The CDR3 DNA sequence: TGCGCCAGCAGCCGAGGGACGCAGAACTATGGCTACACCTTC.

The chain carries TRBV2 and TRBJ1-1; D is undetermined. Germline lookup yields CDR1 SNHLY and CDR2 FYNNEI. V shed 2 bases and J shed 5 bases, with 12 bases lying between them. The CDR3 is 14 residues long. The CDR3 loop reads CASSEWAGRTEAFF. CDR3 DNA: TGTGCCAGCAGTGAATGGGCAGGAAGGACTGAAGCTTTCTTT.

This clonotype occurred a few times. The chain is built from TRBV20-1 and TRBJ2-7; TRBD2 matches at 8 bases. The CDR3 consists of 14 residues. V lost 3 bases, J lost 1 base, and 5 bases stayed unmatched. CDR1 DFQATT and CDR2 SNEGSKA come from the germline V gene (reference sequence). The CDR3 nucleotides read TGCAGTGCTAGCTTAGCGGGAAGGTCCTACGAGCAGTACTTC. This encodes CSASLAGRSYEQYF.

This sequence joins TRBV6-4 and TRBJ2-3, with D perhaps TRBD2 (6 bases). CDR3 length: 15 residues. V was pared by 6 bases and J by 2 bases, with 15 bases between. CDR1 and CDR2 from the germline V gene are MRHNA and SNTAGT. CDR3 coding DNA: TGTGCCAGCAGAAGGGACTCGGCTTACACAGATACGCAGTATTTT. Residues: CASRRDSAYTDTQYF.

This clonotype was seen a handful of times. The chain has TRBV24-1 and TRBJ1-5; D gene uncertain. V was clipped by 4 bases and J by 4 bases, with 7 bases between them. The germline V gene encodes CDR1 KGHDR and CDR2 SFDVKD. The CDR3 runs 13 residues. The CDR3 sequence: CATSDRRNQPQHF. CDR3 sequence (DNA): TGTGCCACCAGTGACCGGCGGAATCAGCCCCAGCATTTT.

The chain is built from TRBV6-1 and TRBJ2-5; TRBD2 matches at 12 bases. Trimming removed 2 bases from V and 2 bases from J; junction bases left unmatched: 0. Per the germline V gene, CDR1 is MNHNS and CDR2 is SASEGT. This CDR3 region has 15 residues. The CDR3 is CASSELAGGQETQYF. The DNA for the CDR3 is TGTGCCAGCAGTGAACTAGCGGGGGGGCAAGAGACCCAGTACTTC.